These 8 T cell receptor beta chains came from one sample sequenced in a study of T cell responses to AZD1222 COVID-19 vaccine (dated by TCRdb to 2020 to 2023). This sample's time point label indicates: baseline before first vaccination. Libraries were constructed by the immunoSEQ multiplex PCR assay. TCRdb provides this immuneACCESS table in a form limited to in-frame rearrangements. Some clones are lacking; in checked studies, under half of them reflect an unresolved V gene, and why the rest are absent is not known. In this sample the table shows 110,000 or so clones, roughly 87% of which occur a single time. 5% of the sample comes from the top ten. The material was peripheral blood, obtained on day 0 of AZD1222 vaccination. The receptors originated from an adult in good health.

This chain uses TRBV18 with TRBJ1-1; 11 positions agree with TRBD1. The V gene end was trimmed by 5 bases and the J gene end by 3 bases; junction bases not matched to a gene: 5. CDR3 length: 15 residues. Germline V gene sequence: CDR1 KGHSH, CDR2 LQKENI. In nucleotides, the CDR3 is TGTGCCAGCTCAAGCGGACAGGGGGCCGACACTGAAGCTTTCTTT. Amino acids: CASSSGQGADTEAFF. The full variable domain, rest sourced from reference TRBV18 and TRBJ1-1, is NAGVMQNPRHLVRRRGQEARLRCSPMKGHSHVYWYRQLPEEGLKFMVYLQKENIIDESGMPKERFSAEFPKEGPSILRIQQVVRGDSAAYFCASSSGQGADTEAFFGQGTRLTVV.

The chain carries TRBV29-1 and TRBJ2-1; a possible D gene is TRBD2 (6 bases). V lost 1 base and J lost 8, with 18 bases in between. The CDR3 length is 15 residues. Germline CDR1 reads SQVTM; CDR2 reads ANQGSEA. This CDR3 reads CSVEGLATSVDEQFF. The DNA for the CDR3 is TGCAGCGTTGAAGGCCTAGCGACCTCTGTGGATGAGCAGTTCTTC.

The CDR3 protein is CATSRDRQWRNEQFF. CDR3 coding DNA: TGTGCCACCAGCAGAGATCGGCAGTGGAGGAATGAGCAGTTCTTC. V gene TRBV15 combines with J gene TRBJ2-1; a weak D match, TRBD2 (5 bases). The germline gives CDR1 LNHNV, CDR2 YYDKDF (reference sequence). V was shortened by 0 bases and J by 7 bases, with 13 bases between the two germline ends. The CDR3 is 15 residues long.

V and J are TRBV7-2 and TRBJ2-7, with 10 bases aligning to TRBD1. V shed 2 bases and J 4 bases; nucleotides not matched to a gene: 8. Germline-derived CDR1 and CDR2 are SGHTA and FQGNSA. The CDR3 is 16 amino acids. CDR3 coding DNA: TGTGCCAGCAGCTTAATTACTCGGGGACAGGGGTACGAGCAGTACTTC. Encoded protein: CASSLITRGQGYEQYF.

The CDR3 loop reads CSVDRGNTGELFF. The CDR3 nucleotides read TGCAGCGTTGACCGCGGGAACACCGGGGAGCTGTTTTTT. The chain has TRBV29-1 and TRBJ2-2; D remains ambiguous. Looked up from germline, CDR1 is SQVTM and CDR2 is ANQGSEA. V lost 3 bases and J lost 1, with 6 bases in between. The CDR3 contains 13 residues.

This chain connects TRBV23-1 to TRBJ2-4, with TRBD2 identical over 8 bases. TRBV23-1 qualifies as an ORF whose function is uncertain. This CDR3 has 15 amino acids. With 10 bases clipped from V and 3 bases from J, the junction kept 11 bases outside the gene matches. CDR3 loop: CANQSGGRDKNIQYF. The CDR3 bases are TGCGCCAATCAAAGCGGGGGCCGGGACAAAAACATTCAGTACTTC.

The V call is TRBV7-6, the J call TRBJ2-3; no clear D gene. Trimming removed 5 bases at V and 7 bases at J, with 10 bases between. The CDR3 loop spans 12 amino acids. Germline CDR1 reads SGHVS; CDR2 reads FNYEAQ. The CDR3 DNA reads TGTGCCAGCAGCGGGCTAACAAATACGCAGTATTTT. It encodes CASSGLTNTQYF.

On this clone itself: Additional DNA sequences in this sample encode the identical CDR3. The genes are TRBV18 and TRBJ2-7; possibly TRBD2 for D (7 bases). Germline CDR1 and CDR2: KGHSH and LQKENI. The CDR3 extends over 14 amino acids. Between the trimmed V and J ends, which lost 5 bases and 3 bases, there was a span of 14 bases. This CDR3 is CASSLAGALYEQYF. The CDR3, as DNA: TGTGCCAGCTCATTGGCGGGGGCCCTCTACGAGCAGTACTTC.